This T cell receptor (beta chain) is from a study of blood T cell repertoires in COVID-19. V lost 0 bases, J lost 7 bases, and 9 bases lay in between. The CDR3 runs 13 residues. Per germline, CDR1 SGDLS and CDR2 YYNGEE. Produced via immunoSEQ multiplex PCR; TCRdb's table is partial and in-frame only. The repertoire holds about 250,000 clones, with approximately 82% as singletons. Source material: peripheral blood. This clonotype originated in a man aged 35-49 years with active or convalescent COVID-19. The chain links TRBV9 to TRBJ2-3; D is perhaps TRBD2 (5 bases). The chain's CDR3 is CASSVATRNTQYF. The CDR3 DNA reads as TGTGCCAGCAGCGTAGCTACTAGGAATACGCAGTATTTT.